This T cell receptor beta chain derives from a study of a mutant IDH1 vaccine in newly diagnosed glioma. Across the study: Vaccination began 4-6 weeks post radiotherapy alone, or with temozolomide cycles. Overall study findings and caveats: There seemed to be no relation between pseudoprogression and changes in top peripheral T cell clonotypes.

Time point meaning: week 35, safety follow-up. With topical imiquimod, each dose of the vaccine consisted of 300 ug of mutant IDH1 20-mer peptide. In weeks 1, 3, 5, 7, 11, 15, 19 and 23, patients were vaccinated. New IDH1-mutant, ATRX-lost WHO grade 3 or 4 astrocytomas occurred in donors. This clone was detected only once. What it binds is not known. TCRdb's table, derived via immunoSEQ multiplex PCR, lists solely in-frame clones and lacks some. Of 40,000 to 55,000 clones listed, over 60% are singletons. Germline V gene sequence: CDR1 MNHEY, CDR2 SVGAGI. The V gene lost 6 bases and the J gene lost 2 bases, with 16 bases spanning the gap. The CDR3 is 15 residues long.

The TCR comes from a middle-aged man with glioma. Here the sequenced sample was PBMCs, taken from a glioma patient whose treatment included an IDH1 peptide vaccine. This chain uses TRBV6-5 with TRBJ1-1; a possible D gene is TRBD1 (5 bases). CDR3 nucleotides: TGTGCCAGCAGCAAATCAGGGTACCAAAACACTGAAGCTTTCTTT. This codes for CASSKSGYQNTEAFF.